A few counts support the clone carrying this TCR beta chain. The antigen is undetermined. These data belong to a study of cytomegalovirus exposure and HLA in healthy donors. Across the study: Some 180 million T cells yielded 100 million or so unique TCR beta sequences in earlier analysis. Assignment to the Caucasian-associated ancestry cluster applied to more than 75% of the approximately 420 genotyped donors. Findings and limits, study-wide: Across donors, sequencing depth was assumed by presence/absence analyses to be roughly uniform. According to the study, around 160 TCR beta chains were cytomegalovirus-associated.

Amplification used 60 Vbeta primers and 13 Jbeta primers. Only in-frame clones appear in the TCRdb table, and some are missing; sequencing was by immunoSEQ multiplex PCR. The sample shows about 120,000 clones, around two thirds of them seen only once. The sample consisted of PBMCs. The clonotype originates from a human donor in good health.

CDR3 bases: TGCGCCAGCAGCCAAGGGACGGCGAGGGAAGAGCAGTACTTC. It encodes CASSQGTAREEQYF. The chain has TRBV4-3 and TRBJ2-7; possibly TRBD2 for D (5 bases). V gave up 1 base and J gave up 7 bases, with 14 bases separating them. CDR1 LGHNA and CDR2 YSLEER come from the germline V gene. The CDR3 extends over 14 amino acids.